Sequencing of this T cell receptor beta chain was carried out in a study of shared clonotypes between healthy human individuals. Broader study findings: An expected dependence of interdonor clonotype sharing on sequencing depth was noted.

There are 15 residues in the CDR3. Unmatched junction bases numbered 7, after V lost 4 bases and J lost 4 bases. CDR1 and CDR2 from the germline V gene are SQVTM and ANQGSEA. The assay used deep level. The table came from immunoSEQ multiplex PCR; TCRdb's copy has only in-frame clones and leaves some out. The data hold around 200,000 clones, with over 85% observed a single time. Only Caucasian adults living in Nashville, Tennessee served as donors. With respect to this clone: No antigen is known for it.

The chain employs TRBV29-1 and TRBJ2-3; 11 positions agree with TRBD2. This clonotype originated in a woman aged 25 to 45 in good health. Sequencing was performed on naive CD4+ T cells sorted from blood. As for subset: CD45RA+ positively selected. The CDR3 protein is CSVARTSGSPDTQYF. The CDR3, as DNA: TGCAGCGTTGCCAGGACTAGCGGGTCGCCAGATACGCAGTATTTT.